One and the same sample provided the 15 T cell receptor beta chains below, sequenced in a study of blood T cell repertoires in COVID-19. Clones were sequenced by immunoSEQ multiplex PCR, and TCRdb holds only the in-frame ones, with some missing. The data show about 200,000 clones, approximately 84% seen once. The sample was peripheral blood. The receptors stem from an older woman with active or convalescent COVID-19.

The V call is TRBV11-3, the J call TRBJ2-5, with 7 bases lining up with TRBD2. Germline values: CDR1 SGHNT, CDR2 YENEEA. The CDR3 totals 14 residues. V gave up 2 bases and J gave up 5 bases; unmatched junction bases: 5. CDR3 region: CASSLLGGSETQYF. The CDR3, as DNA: TGTGCCAGCAGCTTATTGGGGGGGTCGGAGACCCAGTACTTC. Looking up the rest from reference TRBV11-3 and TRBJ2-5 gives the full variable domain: EAGVVQSPRYKIIEKKQPVAFWCNPISGHNTLYWYLQNLGQGPELLIRYENEEAVDDSQLPKDRFSAERLKGVDSTLKIQPAELGDSAVYLCASSLLGGSETQYFGPGTRLLVL.

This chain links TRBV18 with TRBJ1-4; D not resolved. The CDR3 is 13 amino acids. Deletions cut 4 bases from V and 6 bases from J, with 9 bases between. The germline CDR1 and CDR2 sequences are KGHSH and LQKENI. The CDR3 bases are TGTGCCAGCTCACACGACGGGGATGAAAAACTGTTTTTT. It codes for CASSHDGDEKLFF.

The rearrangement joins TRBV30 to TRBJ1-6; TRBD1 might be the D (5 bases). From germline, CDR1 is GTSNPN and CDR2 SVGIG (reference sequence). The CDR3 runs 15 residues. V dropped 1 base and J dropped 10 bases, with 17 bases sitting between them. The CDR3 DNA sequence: TGTGCCTGGAGTGGGGTTTCGGGGGAATACTCACCCCTCCACTTT. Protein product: CAWSGVSGEYSPLHF.

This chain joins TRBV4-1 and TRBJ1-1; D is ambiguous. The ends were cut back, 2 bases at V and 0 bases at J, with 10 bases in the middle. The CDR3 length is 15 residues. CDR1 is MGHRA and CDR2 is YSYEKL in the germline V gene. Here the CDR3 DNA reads TGCGCCAGCAGCCAATTTGCAGTCATGAACACTGAAGCTTTCTTT. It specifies CASSQFAVMNTEAFF.

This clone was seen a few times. CDR3 nucleotides: TGCGCCAGCAGCTTGGCCGTGGGCGTAGAGTCCTACGAGCAGTACTTC. Amino acids: CASSLAVGVESYEQYF. V and J are TRBV5-1 and TRBJ2-7, with D unclear. This CDR3 comprises 16 residues. Trimming pared 0 bases from V and 1 base from J, leaving 14 bases between. Per the germline V gene, CDR1 is SGHRS and CDR2 is YFSETQ.

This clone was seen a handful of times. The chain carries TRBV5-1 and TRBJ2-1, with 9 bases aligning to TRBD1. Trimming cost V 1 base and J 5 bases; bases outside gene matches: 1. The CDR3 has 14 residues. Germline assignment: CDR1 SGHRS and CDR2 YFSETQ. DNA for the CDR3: TGCGCCAGCAGCTTGACAGGGGGCCACAATGAGCAGTTCTTC. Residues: CASSLTGGHNEQFF.

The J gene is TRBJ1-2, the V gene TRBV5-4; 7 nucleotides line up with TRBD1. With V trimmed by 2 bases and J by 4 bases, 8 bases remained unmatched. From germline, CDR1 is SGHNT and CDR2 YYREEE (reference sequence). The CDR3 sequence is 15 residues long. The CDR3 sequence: CASSLQGSGAYGYTF. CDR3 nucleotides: TGTGCCAGCAGCTTACAGGGGAGTGGGGCCTATGGCTACACCTTC.

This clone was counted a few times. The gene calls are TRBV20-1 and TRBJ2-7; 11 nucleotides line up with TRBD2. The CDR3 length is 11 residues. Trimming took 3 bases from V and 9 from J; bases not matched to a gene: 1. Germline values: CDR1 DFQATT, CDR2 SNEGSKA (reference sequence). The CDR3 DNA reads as TGCAGTGCTAGGACTAGCGGGACGCAGTACTTC. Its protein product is CSARTSGTQYF.

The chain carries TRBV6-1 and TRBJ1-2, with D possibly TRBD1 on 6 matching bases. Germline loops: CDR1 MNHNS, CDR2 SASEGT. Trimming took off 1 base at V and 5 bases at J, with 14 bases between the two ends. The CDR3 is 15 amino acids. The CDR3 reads CASSEDQDRIYGYTF. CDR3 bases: TGTGCCAGCAGTGAAGATCAGGACAGAATTTATGGCTACACCTTC.

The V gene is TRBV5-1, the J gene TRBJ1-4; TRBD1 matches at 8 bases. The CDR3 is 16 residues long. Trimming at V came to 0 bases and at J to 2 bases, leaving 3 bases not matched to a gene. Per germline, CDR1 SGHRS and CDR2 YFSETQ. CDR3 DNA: TGCGCCAGCAGCTTGGCTGGACAGGGTACTAATGAAAAACTGTTTTTT. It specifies CASSLAGQGTNEKLFF.

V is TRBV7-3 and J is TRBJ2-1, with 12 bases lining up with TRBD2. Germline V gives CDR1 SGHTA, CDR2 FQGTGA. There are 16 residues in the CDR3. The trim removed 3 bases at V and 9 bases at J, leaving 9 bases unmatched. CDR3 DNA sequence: TGTGCCAGCAGCTTGACTAGCGGGAGCGGATTGGGTGAGCAGTTCTTC. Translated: CASSLTSGSGLGEQFF.

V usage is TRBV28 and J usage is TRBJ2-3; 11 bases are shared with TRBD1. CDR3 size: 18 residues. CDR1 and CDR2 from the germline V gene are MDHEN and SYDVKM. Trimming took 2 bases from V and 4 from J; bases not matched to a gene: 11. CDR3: CASSLNGAGTGGPDTQYF. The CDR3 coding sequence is TGTGCCAGCAGTTTAAACGGGGCCGGGACAGGGGGTCCAGATACGCAGTATTTT.

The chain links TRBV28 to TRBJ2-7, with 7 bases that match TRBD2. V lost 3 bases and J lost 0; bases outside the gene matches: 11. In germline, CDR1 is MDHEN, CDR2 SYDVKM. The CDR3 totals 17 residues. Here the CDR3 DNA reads TGTGCCAGCAGTTTTCCCCCATGGGGGGGAAGCTCCTACGAGCAGTACTTC. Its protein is CASSFPPWGGSSYEQYF.

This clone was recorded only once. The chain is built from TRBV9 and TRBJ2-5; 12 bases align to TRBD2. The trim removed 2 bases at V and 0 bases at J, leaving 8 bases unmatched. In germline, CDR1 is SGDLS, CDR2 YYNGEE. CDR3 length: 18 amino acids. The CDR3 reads CASSVGLAGSLYQETQYF. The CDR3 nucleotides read TGTGCCAGCAGCGTTGGACTAGCGGGGTCTTTGTACCAAGAGACCCAGTACTTC.

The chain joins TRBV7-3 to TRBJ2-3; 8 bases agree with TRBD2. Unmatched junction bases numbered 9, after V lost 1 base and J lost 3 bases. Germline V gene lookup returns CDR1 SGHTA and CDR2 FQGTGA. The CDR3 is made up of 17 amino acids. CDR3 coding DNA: TGTGCCAGCAGCTTAAGCGGAGCGGGAGTGGTGACAGATACGCAGTATTTT. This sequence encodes CASSLSGAGVVTDTQYF. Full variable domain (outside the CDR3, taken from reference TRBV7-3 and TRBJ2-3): GAGVSQTPSNKVTEKGKYVELRCDPISGHTALYWYRQSLGQGPEFLIYFQGTGAADDSGLPNDRFFAVRPEGSVSTLKIQRTERGDSAVYLCASSLSGAGVVTDTQYFGPGTRLTVL.